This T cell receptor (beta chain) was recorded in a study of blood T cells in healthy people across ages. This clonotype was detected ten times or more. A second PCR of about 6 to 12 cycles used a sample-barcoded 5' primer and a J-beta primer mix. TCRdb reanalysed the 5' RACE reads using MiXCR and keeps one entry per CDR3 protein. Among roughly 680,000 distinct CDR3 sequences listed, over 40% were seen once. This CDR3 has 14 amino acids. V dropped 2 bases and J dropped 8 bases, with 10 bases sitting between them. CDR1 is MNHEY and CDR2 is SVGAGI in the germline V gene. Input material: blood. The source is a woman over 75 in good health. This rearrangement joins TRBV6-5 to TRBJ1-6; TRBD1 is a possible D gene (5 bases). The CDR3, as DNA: TGTGCCAGCAGTTACCGGGGGAGGGATTCACCCCTCCACTTT. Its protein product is CASSYRGRDSPLHF.